These 3 T cell receptor beta chains originate from one sample sequenced in a study of identical twins. In TCRdb, the 5' RACE reads were re-called with MiXCR into one record per CDR3 protein. This sample carries some 560,000 distinct CDR3 sequences, nearly 10% of them seen once, and the ten largest clones take roughly 3%. These data also featured in a second study, about yellow fever vaccine responses in identical twins.

The source material was PBMCs. These TCRs come from a woman under 30 in good health.

V is TRBV4-3 and J is TRBJ2-6; 7 bases map to TRBD2. The germline gives CDR1 LGHNA, CDR2 YSLEER. The V gene end was trimmed by 0 bases and the J gene end by 0 bases; junction bases not matched to a gene: 8. The CDR3 consists of 19 residues. The DNA of the CDR3 is TGCGCCAGCAGCCAAGATCTTAGCGGGCCGCTCTCTGGGGCCAACGTCCTGACTTTC. It specifies CASSQDLSGPLSGANVLTF.

This clonotype turned up a few times. The chain couples TRBV27 to TRBJ2-1; the D is unclear. Germline-derived CDR1 and CDR2 are MNHEY and SMNVEV (reference sequence). Trimming removed 2 bases from V and 9 bases from J, with 14 bases in between. The CDR3 has 14 residues. Here the CDR3 reads CASSLSPGLGEQFF. The CDR3 DNA reads TGTGCCAGCAGTTTAAGCCCGGGTCTTGGTGAGCAGTTCTTC.

The table lists this clonotype with many counts. This chain uses TRBV3-1 with TRBJ2-6; D is uncertain. The CDR3 consists of 16 residues. Germline CDR1 and CDR2: LGHDT and YNNKEL (reference sequence). Trimming took off 1 base at V and 0 bases at J, with 7 bases between the two ends. This CDR3 is CASSQVLVSGANVLTF. The CDR3 DNA reads as TGTGCCAGCAGCCAAGTTTTGGTCTCTGGGGCCAACGTCCTGACTTTC.